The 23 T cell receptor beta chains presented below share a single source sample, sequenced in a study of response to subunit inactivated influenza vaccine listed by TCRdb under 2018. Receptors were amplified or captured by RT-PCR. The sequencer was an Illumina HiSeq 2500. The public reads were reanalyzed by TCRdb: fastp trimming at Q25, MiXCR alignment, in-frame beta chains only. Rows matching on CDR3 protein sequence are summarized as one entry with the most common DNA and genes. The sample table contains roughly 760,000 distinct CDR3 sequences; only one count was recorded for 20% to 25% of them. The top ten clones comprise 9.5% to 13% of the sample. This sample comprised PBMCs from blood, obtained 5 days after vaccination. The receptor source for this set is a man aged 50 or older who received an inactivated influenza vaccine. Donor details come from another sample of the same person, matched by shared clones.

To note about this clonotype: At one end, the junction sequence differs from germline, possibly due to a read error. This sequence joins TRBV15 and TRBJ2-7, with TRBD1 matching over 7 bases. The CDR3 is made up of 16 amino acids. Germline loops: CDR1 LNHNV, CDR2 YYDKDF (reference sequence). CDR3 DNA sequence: TGTTCCACCAGCAGAGATGGACAGGTGAGCTCCTACGAGCAGTACTTC. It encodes CSTSRDGQVSSYEQYF.

The CDR3 loop is CASSETSFTQYF. DNA of the CDR3: TGTGCCAGCAGTGAGACTAGTTTTACGCAGTATTTT. The chain links TRBV25-1 to TRBJ2-3, with D perhaps matching TRBD2 (6 bases). The V and J ends lost 3 bases and 8 bases respectively, with 9 bases between them. This CDR3 has 12 amino acids. CDR1 MGHDK and CDR2 SYGVNS come from the germline V gene.

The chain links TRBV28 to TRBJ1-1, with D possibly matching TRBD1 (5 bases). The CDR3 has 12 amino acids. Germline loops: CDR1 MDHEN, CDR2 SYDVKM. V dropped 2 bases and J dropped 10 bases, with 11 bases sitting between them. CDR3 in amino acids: CASSLQGRLAFF. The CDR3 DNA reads TGTGCCAGCAGTTTACAGGGACGGTTAGCTTTCTTT. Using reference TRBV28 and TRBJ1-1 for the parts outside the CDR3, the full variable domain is DVKVTQSSRYLVKRTGEKVFLECVQDMDHENMFWYRQDPGLGLRLIYFSYDVKMKEKGDIPEGYSVSREKKERFSLILESASTNQTSMYLCASSLQGRLAFFGQGTRLTVV.

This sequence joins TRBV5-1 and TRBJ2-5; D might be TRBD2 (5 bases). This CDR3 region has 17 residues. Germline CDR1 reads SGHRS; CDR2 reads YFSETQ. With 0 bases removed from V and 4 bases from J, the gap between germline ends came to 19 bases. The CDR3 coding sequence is TGCGCCAGCAGCTTGGGGGAAGTCGGACTCCCCGCAGAGACCCAGTACTTC. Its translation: CASSLGEVGLPAETQYF.

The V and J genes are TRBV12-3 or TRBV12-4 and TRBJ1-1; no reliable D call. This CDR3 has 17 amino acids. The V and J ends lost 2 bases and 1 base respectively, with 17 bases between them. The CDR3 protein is CASSLTPTLTGNTEAFF. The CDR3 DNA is TGTGCCAGCAGTTTAACACCCACCCTGACGGGGAACACTGAAGCTTTCTTT.

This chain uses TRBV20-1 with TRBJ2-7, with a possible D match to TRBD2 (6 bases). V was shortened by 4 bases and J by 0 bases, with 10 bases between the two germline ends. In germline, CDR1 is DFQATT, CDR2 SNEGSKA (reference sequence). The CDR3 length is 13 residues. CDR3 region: CSAIPGDSYEQYF. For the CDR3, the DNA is TGCAGTGCTATTCCGGGGGACTCCTACGAGCAGTACTTC.

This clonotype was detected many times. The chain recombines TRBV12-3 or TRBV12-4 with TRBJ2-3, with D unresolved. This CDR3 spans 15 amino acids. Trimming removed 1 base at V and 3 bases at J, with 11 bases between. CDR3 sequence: CASSLGGLGTDTQYF. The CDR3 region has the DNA TGTGCCAGCAGTTTAGGCGGTTTGGGGACAGATACGCAGTATTTT.

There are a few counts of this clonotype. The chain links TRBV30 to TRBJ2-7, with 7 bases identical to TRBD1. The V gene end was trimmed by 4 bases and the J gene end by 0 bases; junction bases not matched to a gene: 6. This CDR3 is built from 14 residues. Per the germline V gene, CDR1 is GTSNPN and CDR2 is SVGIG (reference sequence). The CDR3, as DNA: TGTGCCTGGACTTGGGACAGAAGCTCCTACGAGCAGTACTTC. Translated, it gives CAWTWDRSSYEQYF.

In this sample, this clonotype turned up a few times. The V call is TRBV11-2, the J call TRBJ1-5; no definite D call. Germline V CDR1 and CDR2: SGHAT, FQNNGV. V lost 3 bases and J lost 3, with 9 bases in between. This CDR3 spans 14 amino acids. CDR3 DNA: TGTGCCAGCAGCTTCGGGTCTGACAATCAGCCCCAGCATTTT. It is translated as CASSFGSDNQPQHF. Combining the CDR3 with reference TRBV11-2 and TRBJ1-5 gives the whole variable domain EAGVAQSPRYKIIEKRQSVAFWCNPISGHATLYWYQQILGQGPKLLIQFQNNGVVDDSQLPKDRFSAERLKGVDSTLKIQPAKLEDSAVYLCASSFGSDNQPQHFGDGTRLSIL.

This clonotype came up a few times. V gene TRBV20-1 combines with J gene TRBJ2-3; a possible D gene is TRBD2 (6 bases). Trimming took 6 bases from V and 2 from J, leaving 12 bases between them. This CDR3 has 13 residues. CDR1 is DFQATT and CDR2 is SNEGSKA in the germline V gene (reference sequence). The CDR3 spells CSAGREHTDTQYF. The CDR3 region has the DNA TGCAGTGCCGGTCGGGAGCACACAGATACGCAGTATTTT.

Here the CDR3 reads CASSLSMGSVDTGELFF. CDR3 nucleotide sequence: TGCGCCAGCAGCCTCTCGATGGGGTCGGTCGACACCGGGGAGCTGTTTTTT. The chain combines TRBV4-1 with TRBJ2-2; no reliable D call. With 4 bases removed from V and 3 bases from J, the gap between germline ends came to 18 bases. Looked up from germline, CDR1 is MGHRA and CDR2 is YSYEKL. The CDR3 totals 17 residues.

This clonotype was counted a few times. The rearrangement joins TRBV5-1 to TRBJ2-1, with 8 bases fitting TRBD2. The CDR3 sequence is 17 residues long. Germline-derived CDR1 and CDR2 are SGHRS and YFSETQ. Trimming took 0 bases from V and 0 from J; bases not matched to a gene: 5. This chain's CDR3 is CASSLVRAGGSYNEQFF. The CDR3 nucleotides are TGCGCCAGCAGCTTGGTCCGGGCGGGGGGCTCCTACAATGAGCAGTTCTTC.

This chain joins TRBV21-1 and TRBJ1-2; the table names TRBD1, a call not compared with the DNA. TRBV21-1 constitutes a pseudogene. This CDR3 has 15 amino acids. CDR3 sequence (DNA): TGTGCCAGCAGCGGGGAGAGGGGAGCTAACTATGGCTACACCTTC. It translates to CASSGERGANYGYTF.

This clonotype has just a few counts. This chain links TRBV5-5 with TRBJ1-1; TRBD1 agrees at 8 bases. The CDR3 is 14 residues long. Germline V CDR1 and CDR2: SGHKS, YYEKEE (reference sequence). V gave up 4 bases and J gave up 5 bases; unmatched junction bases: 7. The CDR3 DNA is TGTGCCAGCAGCAAGGGACAGGTGGGGACTGAAGCTTTCTTT. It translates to CASSKGQVGTEAFF.

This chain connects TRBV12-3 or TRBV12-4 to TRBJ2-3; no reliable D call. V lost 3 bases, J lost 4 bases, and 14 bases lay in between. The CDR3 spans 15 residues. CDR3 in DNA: TGTGCCAGCAGTTTTTACGCCATCACCTCAGATACGCAGTATTTT. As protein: CASSFYAITSDTQYF.

CDR3 region: CASSFSASNQPQHF. As DNA, the CDR3 is TGTGCCAGCAGTTTTTCCGCTAGCAATCAGCCCCAGCATTTT. The chain has TRBV12-3 or TRBV12-4 and TRBJ1-5; D is unresolved. This CDR3 region has 14 residues. Trimming stripped 3 bases from V and 0 bases from J, with 6 bases between.

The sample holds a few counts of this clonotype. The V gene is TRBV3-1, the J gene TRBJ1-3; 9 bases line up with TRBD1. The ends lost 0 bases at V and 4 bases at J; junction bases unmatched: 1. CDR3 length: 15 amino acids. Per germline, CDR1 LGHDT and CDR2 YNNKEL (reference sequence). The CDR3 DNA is TGTGCCAGCAGCCAAGATGGGACAGGGGGAAACACCATATATTTT. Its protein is CASSQDGTGGNTIYF.

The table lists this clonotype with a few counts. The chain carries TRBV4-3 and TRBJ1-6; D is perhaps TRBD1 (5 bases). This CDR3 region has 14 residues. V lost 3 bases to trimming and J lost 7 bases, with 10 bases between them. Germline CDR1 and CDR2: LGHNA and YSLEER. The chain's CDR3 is CASSQGPENSPLHF. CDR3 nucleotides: TGCGCCAGCAGCCAGGGACCAGAGAATTCACCCCTCCACTTT.

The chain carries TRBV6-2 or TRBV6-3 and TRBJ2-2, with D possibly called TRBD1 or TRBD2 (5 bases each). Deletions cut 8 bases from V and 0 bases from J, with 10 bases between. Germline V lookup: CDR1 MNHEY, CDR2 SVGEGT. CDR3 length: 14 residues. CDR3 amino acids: CASSWDPNTGELFF. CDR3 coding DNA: TGTGCCAGCTCCTGGGACCCGAACACCGGGGAGCTGTTTTTT.

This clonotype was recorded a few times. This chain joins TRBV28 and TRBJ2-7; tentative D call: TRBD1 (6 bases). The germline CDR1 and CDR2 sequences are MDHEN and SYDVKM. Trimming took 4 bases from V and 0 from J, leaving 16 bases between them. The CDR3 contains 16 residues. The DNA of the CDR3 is TGTGCCAGCAGTTCTCGACAGGCTATAAGCTCCTACGAGCAGTACTTC. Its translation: CASSSRQAISSYEQYF.

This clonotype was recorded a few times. CDR3 bases: TGTGCCAGCAGGCCGACAGGGGATCAGCCCCAGCATTTT. Protein product: CASRPTGDQPQHF. The chain has TRBV6-6 and TRBJ1-5; 8 bases agree with TRBD1. V was pared by 6 bases and J by 5 bases, with 3 bases of the junction left unmatched. CDR1 and CDR2 from the germline V gene are MNHNY and SVGAGI (reference sequence). The CDR3 contains 13 residues.

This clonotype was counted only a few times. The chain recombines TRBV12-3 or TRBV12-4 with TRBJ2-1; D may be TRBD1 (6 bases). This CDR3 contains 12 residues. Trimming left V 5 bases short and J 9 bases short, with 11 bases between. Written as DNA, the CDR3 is TGTGCCAGCAGTCTGTGGACAGCTGAGCAGTTCTTC. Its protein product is CASSLWTAEQFF.

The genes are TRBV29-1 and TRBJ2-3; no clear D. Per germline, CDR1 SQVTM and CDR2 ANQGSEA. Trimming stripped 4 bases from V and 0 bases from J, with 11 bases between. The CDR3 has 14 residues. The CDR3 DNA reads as TGCAGCGTTGCGGTCCAGACTAGCACAGATACGCAGTATTTT. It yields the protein CSVAVQTSTDTQYF.